This paragraph covers one T cell receptor beta chain sequence. This CDR3 is built from 13 residues. V was trimmed by 3 bases and J by 0 bases, leaving 5 bases between them. Germline CDR1 and CDR2: LGHNA and YSLEER. The record originates from a study of T cell responses to AZD1222 COVID-19 vaccine. Some clones are missing from TCRdb's copy, which holds only in-frame ones; the method was immunoSEQ multiplex PCR. The sample lists approximately 120,000 clones; around nine tenths were seen once. This material consisted of peripheral blood, taken on day 0 of AZD1222 vaccination. This chain joins TRBV4-3 and TRBJ1-1, with no clear D. This TCR derives from an adult in good health. The DNA of the CDR3 is TGCGCCAGCAGCCAGACATTGAACACTGAAGCTTTCTTT. Protein product: CASSQTLNTEAFF.